The present entry profiles one T cell receptor (beta chain) with its context. The antigen is not known. This sample was taken from a study of cytomegalovirus exposure and HLA in healthy donors. Findings of the study overall: Exclusion applied to some V segments, including TRBV6-2 and TRBV6-3, as they were indistinguishable. A later analysis by the authors found several of the most significant clusters apparently linked to common viral pathogens.

The primer mix had 60 Vbeta and 13 Jbeta primers. The repertoire was sequenced with immunoSEQ multiplex PCR; TCRdb's copy has only in-frame clones and lacks some. The sample totals more than 140,000 clones. CDR1 SGHVS and CDR2 FQNEAQ come from the germline V gene. This CDR3 comprises 15 residues. The V and J ends lost 5 bases and 1 base, in that order; junction bases with no gene match: 3. This chain links TRBV7-8 with TRBJ2-1; 9 nucleotides match TRBD2. Specimen: PBMCs. The clonotype originates from a woman between 18 and 29 years old in good health and CMV-seronegative. The CDR3 bases are TGTGCCAGCAGCACGACTAGCGGTTCCTACAATGAGCAGTTCTTC. Translating gives CASSTTSGSYNEQFF.